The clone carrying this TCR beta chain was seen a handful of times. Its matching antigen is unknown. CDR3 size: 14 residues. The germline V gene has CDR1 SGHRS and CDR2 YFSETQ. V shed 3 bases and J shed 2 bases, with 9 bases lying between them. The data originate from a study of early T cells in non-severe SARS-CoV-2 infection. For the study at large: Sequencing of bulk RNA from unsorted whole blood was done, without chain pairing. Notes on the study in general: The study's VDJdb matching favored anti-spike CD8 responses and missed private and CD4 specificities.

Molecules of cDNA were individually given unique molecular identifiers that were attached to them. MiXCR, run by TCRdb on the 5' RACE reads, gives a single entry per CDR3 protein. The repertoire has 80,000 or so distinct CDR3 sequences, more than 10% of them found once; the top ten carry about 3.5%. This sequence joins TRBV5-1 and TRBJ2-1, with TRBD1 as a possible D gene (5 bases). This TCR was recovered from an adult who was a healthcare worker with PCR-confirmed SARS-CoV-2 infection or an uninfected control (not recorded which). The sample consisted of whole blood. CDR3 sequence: CASSSPGTYNEQFF. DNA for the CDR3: TGCGCCAGCAGCTCACCAGGGACCTACAATGAGCAGTTCTTC.